Listed below are T cell receptor beta chains from one sample, sequenced in a study of early T cells in non-severe SARS-CoV-2 infection. MiXCR, applied by TCRdb to the 5' RACE reads, yields one record per CDR3 protein. The sample shows fewer than 35,000 distinct CDR3 sequences, under 6.5% of them seen only once. Input material: whole blood. The source of these receptors is an adult who was a healthcare worker with PCR-confirmed SARS-CoV-2 infection or an uninfected control (not recorded which). The CDR3 runs from the conserved cysteine through the conserved F or W. D genes are given only for firm matches. The listing skips clone size in some rows; elsewhere it reads once, few, many or a size class.

j_gene	abundance	v_gene	d_gene	CDR3aa	CDR3nt
TRBJ1-1	many	TRBV13	.	CASSFSSRNTEAFF	TGTGCCAGCAGCTTCAGCAGTCGGAACACTGAAGCTTTCTTT
TRBJ1-5	many	TRBV6-2/TRBV6-3	.	CASSLGDIYSNQPQHF	TGTGCCAGCAGTCTAGGGGACATTTATAGCAATCAGCCCCAGCATTTT
TRBJ1-6	few	TRBV30	.	CAWSGGIDSPLHF	TGTGCCTGGAGTGGTGGTATTGATTCACCCCTCCACTTT
TRBJ2-7	once	TRBV6-5	.	CASSYLRGDSYEQYF	TGTGCCAGCAGTTACTTAAGGGGGGACTCCTACGAGCAGTACTTC
TRBJ1-1	many	TRBV6-1	.	CASSEEVAASIEAFF	TGTGCCAGCAGTGAAGAGGTCGCGGCTTCCATTGAAGCTTTCTTT
TRBJ2-4	few	TRBV10-3	TRBD1	CASGSRGRLNIQYF	TGTGCCTCCGGGTCCAGGGGGCGTTTAAACATTCAGTACTTC
TRBJ1-5	many	TRBV2	TRBD1	CASRRGQTNQPQHF	TGTGCCAGCAGGCGGGGACAGACGAATCAGCCCCAGCATTTT
TRBJ2-5	many	TRBV3-1	.	CASSQDRGISETQYF	TGTGCCAGCAGCCAAGATCGAGGGATTTCGGAGACCCAGTACTTC
TRBJ2-3	few	TRBV11-2	.	CASSLAPIGTTDTQYF	TGTGCCAGCAGCCTGGCGCCCATTGGGACCACAGATACGCAGTATTTT
TRBJ1-5	.	TRBV9	.	CASSVGRMTPEENRGNQPQHF	TGTGCCAGCAGCGTAGGTCGGATGACGCCGGAAGAAAACAGGGGCAATCAGCCCCAGCATTTT
TRBJ2-5	medium-sized	TRBV3-1	TRBD1	CASSQGDRAQETQYF	TGTGCCAGCAGCCAAGGGGACAGGGCCCAAGAGACCCAGTACTTC
TRBJ2-7	many	TRBV13	.	CASSLGDRRTYEQYF	TGTGCCAGCAGCTTAGGAGACAGAAGAACCTACGAGCAGTACTTC
TRBJ1-5	many	TRBV6-1	.	CASSLSWEGEPQHF	TGTGCCAGCAGCCTGTCGTGGGAGGGGGAGCCCCAGCATTTT
TRBJ1-4	few	TRBV6-5	TRBD1	CASRPPGQGDEKLFF	TGTGCCAGCAGGCCACCGGGACAGGGAGATGAAAAACTGTTTTTT
TRBJ1-4	.	TRBV4-3	.	CACSRMRTSTNEKLFF	TGCGCCTGCAGCCGAATGCGGACAAGTACTAATGAAAAACTGTTTTTT
TRBJ2-1	many	TRBV11-3	TRBD1	CASILGTGGDYNEQFF	TGTGCCAGCATCCTGGGGACAGGGGGCGACTACAATGAGCAGTTCTTC
TRBJ2-3	few	TRBV12-3/TRBV12-4	.	CASRGDWSLDTQYF	TGTGCCAGCAGGGGGGACTGGTCATTAGATACGCAGTATTTT
TRBJ1-5	few	TRBV28	.	CASSWANSNQPQHF	TGTGCCAGCAGTTGGGCAAATAGCAATCAGCCCCAGCATTTT
TRBJ2-1	few	TRBV7-8	.	CASSTTRVNEQFF	TGTGCCAGCAGCACGACTCGGGTCAATGAGCAGTTCTTC
TRBJ2-7	many	TRBV28	TRBD2	CASGRRGGAYEQYF	TGTGCCAGCGGTCGTCGCGGGGGGGCCTACGAGCAGTACTTC
TRBJ2-2	many	TRBV5-4	.	CASSPWSGELFF	TGTGCCAGCAGCCCATGGAGCGGGGAGCTGTTTTTT
TRBJ2-2	many	TRBV20-1	.	CSAPFSRGYTGELFF	TGCAGTGCCCCCTTTAGCAGGGGTTACACCGGGGAGCTGTTTTTT
TRBJ1-5	few	TRBV7-2	.	CASSLAYNNQPQHF	TGTGCCAGCAGCTTAGCCTACAACAATCAGCCCCAGCATTTT
TRBJ2-3	many	TRBV7-3	TRBD2	CASSQLPGTSGSVQYF	TGTGCCAGCAGTCAGTTACCCGGGACTAGCGGTTCGGTGCAGTATTTT
TRBJ2-4	many	TRBV6-1	.	CASSEENYRSRSTAKNIQYF	TGTGCCAGCAGTGAAGAGAATTACAGGTCGCGAAGTACAGCCAAAAACATTCAGTACTTC
TRBJ1-5	many	TRBV6-1	.	CASNVDGIYSNQPQHF	TGTGCCAGCAATGTGGACGGAATTTATAGCAATCAGCCCCAGCATTTT
TRBJ1-2	.	TRBV7-8	.	CASSLMPGAEGYTF	TGTGCCAGCAGCTTAATGCCCGGGGCGGAAGGCTACACCTTC
TRBJ2-1	many	TRBV11-2	TRBD2	CASSHVASGGAAYNEQFF	TGTGCCAGCAGCCACGTTGCTAGCGGGGGGGCCGCCTACAATGAGCAGTTCTTC
TRBJ2-4	.	TRBV12-2	.	CASRLRGLGGRKAKNIQYF	TGTGCAAGTCGCTTGAGAGGTCTCGGGGGGCGGAAAGCCAAAAACATTCAGTACTTC
TRBJ1-1	many	TRBV29-1	TRBD1	CSVEYRGATEAFF	TGCAGCGTTGAGTACAGGGGAGCTACTGAAGCTTTCTTT
TRBJ1-1	.	TRBV11-2	TRBD1	CASSLETGFGAEAFF	TGTGCCAGCAGCTTAGAGACAGGGTTTGGCGCTGAAGCTTTCTTT
TRBJ2-5	many	TRBV10-3	.	CAISDPAGQETQYF	TGTGCCATCAGCGATCCGGCTGGGCAAGAGACCCAGTACTTC
TRBJ2-4	few	TRBV5-1	.	CASKVAASLDIQYF	TGCGCCAGCAAGGTGGCAGCAAGTTTGGACATTCAGTACTTC
TRBJ2-7	few	TRBV29-1	TRBD1	CSVLTGTGGNEQYF	TGCAGCGTTTTAACCGGGACAGGGGGCAACGAGCAGTACTTC
TRBJ2-6	many	TRBV11-2	.	CASSPALSSGANVLTF	TGTGCCAGCAGCCCTGCTTTGAGCTCTGGGGCCAACGTCCTGACTTTC
TRBJ2-1	few	TRBV7-9	TRBD2	CASSLGLAGFNEQFF	TGTGCCAGCAGCTTAGGACTAGCGGGCTTTAATGAGCAGTTCTTC
TRBJ2-2	.	TRBV6-4	.	CASSDSSNTGELFF	TGTGCCAGCAGTGACTCCTCGAACACCGGGGAGCTGTTTTTT
TRBJ2-2	many	TRBV20-1	TRBD2	CSATPGAGGHDGELFF	TGCAGTGCTACCCCCGGGGCGGGGGGGCACGACGGGGAGCTGTTTTTT
TRBJ2-1	many	TRBV4-1	.	CASSPDTYNEQFF	TGCGCCAGCAGCCCGGACACCTACAATGAGCAGTTCTTC
TRBJ1-5	few	TRBV9	.	CASSLTGIGNQPQHF	TGTGCCAGCAGTTTAACAGGGATAGGCAATCAGCCCCAGCATTTT
TRBJ2-1	many	TRBV24-1	TRBD2	CATSEDEGLAGGYEQFF	TGTGCCACCAGTGAAGATGAGGGACTAGCGGGGGGCTATGAGCAGTTCTTC
TRBJ1-1	.	TRBV12-3/TRBV12-4	TRBD1	CASSFGTGGANTEAFF	TGTGCCAGCAGTTTCGGGACAGGGGGCGCGAACACTGAAGCTTTCTTT
TRBJ2-2	few	TRBV2	.	CASSAPGGRDGELFF	TGTGCCAGCAGTGCTCCCGGGGGAAGGGACGGGGAGCTGTTTTTT
TRBJ2-1	.	TRBV29-1	.	CSVVGNEQFF	TGCAGCGTTGTGGGCAATGAGCAGTTCTTC
TRBJ2-3	many	TRBV5-1	TRBD2	CASSLVSGGSSDTQYF	TGCGCCAGCAGCTTGGTCAGCGGGGGGTCGTCAGATACGCAGTATTTT
TRBJ1-1	many	TRBV20-1	.	CSASTMGTNTEAFF	TGCAGTGCTAGTACAATGGGCACGAACACTGAAGCTTTCTTT
TRBJ2-5	.	TRBV28	TRBD1	CASSSTGTGGEETQYF	TGTGCCAGCAGTTCCACCGGGACAGGGGGTGAGGAGACCCAGTACTTC
TRBJ2-3	.	TRBV10-3	.	CAISESGRGTDTQYF	TGTGCCATCAGTGAGTCGGGCCGAGGCACAGATACGCAGTATTTT